This T cell receptor (beta chain) was captured in a study of post-analysis software for immune sequencing data. The wider study: Multiple sclerosis in the patients followed relapsing-remitting, secondary progressive and progressive-relapsing courses. Regarding the study as a whole: Relative to controls, patients with multiple sclerosis showed significantly lower normalized Chao1 diversity. Co-batched samples clustered tightly together by F measure.

On this clonotype: Antigen unknown.

Each TCR beta cDNA library carried unique molecular identifiers. Approximately 0.5 million cDNA molecules were recovered from an input of roughly 0.85 to 10 million T cells. From the PCR reads, TCRdb called clonotypes with MiXCR, one entry per CDR3 protein. The data contain roughly 540,000 distinct CDR3 sequences, around 34% of them seen just once; the ten biggest clones take up 4.5% to 7.5%. The specimen sequenced was blood. The sequence came from a girl aged 2-17 years with multiple sclerosis.

DNA of the CDR3: TGCGCCAGCAGCTTGGCCAGGGGTGGAAACACCATATATTTT. The encoded protein is CASSLARGGNTIYF. The genes are TRBV5-1 and TRBJ1-3; D possibly corresponds to TRBD1 (6 bases). The germline CDR1 and CDR2 sequences are SGHRS and YFSETQ. CDR3 length: 14 residues. V gave up 0 bases and J gave up 3 bases, with 7 bases separating them.